This T cell receptor (beta chain) derives from a study of identical twins. Study observations and caveats: The study found excess low generation probability among twin-shared out-of-frame alpha sequences.

TCRdb re-called the 5' RACE reads with MiXCR, one entry per CDR3 protein. The table has some 790,000 distinct CDR3 sequences, 15% to 20% seen once. J lost 3 bases, V lost 4 bases, and 1 base had no gene match. This CDR3 has 13 amino acids. CDR1 ENHRY and CDR2 SYGVKD come from the germline V gene. About this clonotype itself: The antigen remains unidentified.

The data were also submitted as part of a second study, on T cells expressing NK-cell markers. Turning to that study: Seropositivity for HCMV was found in seven of the eight sequenced donors, with one seronegative. Over 5 donors carried dominant NKG2C+ clonotypes that made up about 1.0-7.0% of their CD8+ T cells.

This TCR derives from a young woman in good health. The chain carries TRBV10-3 and TRBJ2-7, with 9 positions matching TRBD2. Sequenced sample: PBMCs. The CDR3 DNA reads TGTGCCATCAGTGGACTAGCGGACTACGAGCAGTACTTC. It specifies CAISGLADYEQYF.